The 29 T cell receptor beta chains below were found in one sample sequenced in a study of blood T cell repertoires in COVID-19. Libraries were prepared by immunoSEQ multiplex PCR; TCRdb keeps only in-frame clonotypes and omits some of them. Among 500,000 or so clones, about 90% were seen once, and the ten largest hold under 0.85%. The material sequenced was PBMCs or T cells enriched from blood (not recorded which). All receptors come from a woman between 18 and 29 years old who had recovered from COVID-19.

V usage is TRBV25-1 and J usage is TRBJ2-5; 7 bases line up with TRBD2. V shed 2 bases and J 3 bases; nucleotides not matched to a gene: 3. Germline values: CDR1 MGHDK, CDR2 SYGVNS. The CDR3 loop spans 14 amino acids. The CDR3 protein is CASSEPGTKETQYF. DNA for the CDR3: TGTGCCAGCAGTGAACCCGGGACTAAAGAGACCCAGTACTTC.

The chain employs TRBV7-2 and TRBJ2-1; 13 nucleotides agree with TRBD2. The trim removed 4 bases at V and 9 bases at J, leaving 6 bases unmatched. Germline lookup yields CDR1 SGHTA and CDR2 FQGNSA. The CDR3 length is 15 residues. DNA for the CDR3: TGTGCCAGCAGCTCCGGACTAGCGGGGGAAGGTGAGCAGTTCTTC. Amino acid sequence: CASSSGLAGEGEQFF. Combining the CDR3 with reference TRBV7-2 and TRBJ2-1 gives the whole variable domain GAGVSQSPSNKVTEKGKDVELRCDPISGHTALYWYRQSLGQGLEFLIYFQGNSAPDKSGLPSDRFSAERTGGSVSTLTIQRTQQEDSAVYLCASSSGLAGEGEQFFGPGTRLTVL.

The J gene is TRBJ1-5, the V gene TRBV27, with D possibly TRBD1 on 5 matching bases. The V end was cut by 2 bases, the J end by 6 bases, with 11 bases between. The CDR3 spans 14 residues. The germline CDR1 and CDR2 sequences are MNHEY and SMNVEV (reference sequence). This CDR3 is CASSLGGEGQPQHF. The CDR3 DNA sequence: TGTGCCAGCAGTTTAGGGGGGGAGGGTCAGCCCCAGCATTTT.

The rearrangement uses TRBV7-2 and TRBJ1-2, with TRBD1 matching 8 bases. Germline CDR1 SGHTA, CDR2 FQGNSA. J lost 7 bases, V lost 3 bases, and 1 base had no gene match. There are 12 residues in the CDR3. For the CDR3, the DNA is TGTGCCAGCAGCTTCGGGACAGGTGGCTACACCTTC. Translation: CASSFGTGGYTF.

The chain recombines TRBV5-4 with TRBJ1-2; 9 bases align to TRBD1. Germline V gene lookup returns CDR1 SGHNT and CDR2 YYREEE (reference sequence). Trimming at V came to 0 bases and at J to 8 bases, leaving 2 bases not matched to a gene. The CDR3 runs to 13 residues. The CDR3 DNA is TGTGCCAGCAGCTTGGGGACAGGGGAAGGCTACACCTTC. Its translation: CASSLGTGEGYTF.

The rearrangement links TRBV18 to TRBJ2-3; D uncertain. V lost 3 bases and J lost 2, with 9 bases in between. The germline V gene has CDR1 KGHSH and CDR2 LQKENI. The length of the CDR3 is 14 residues. For the CDR3, the DNA is TGTGCCAGCTCACCGGTTGCGCACACAGATACGCAGTATTTT. As protein: CASSPVAHTDTQYF.

The chain combines TRBV6-5 with TRBJ1-3, with a possible D match to TRBD1 (5 bases). Per germline, CDR1 MNHEY and CDR2 SVGAGI. V was shortened by 6 bases and J by 9 bases, with 12 bases between the two germline ends. The length of the CDR3 is 12 residues. CDR3 in DNA: TGTGCCAGCAGGCCCCCCGGGGGCACCATATATTTT. Its protein is CASRPPGGTIYF.

J is TRBJ2-3 and V is TRBV18; D unresolved. Per the germline V gene, CDR1 is KGHSH and CDR2 is LQKENI. Deletions cut 3 bases from V and 2 bases from J, with 9 bases between. The CDR3 is 14 residues long. In DNA, the CDR3 is TGTGCCAGCTCACCCCTCCCTACCACAGATACGCAGTATTTT. Translated: CASSPLPTTDTQYF.

The genes are TRBV4-1 and TRBJ1-2, with a tentative D call TRBD1 (6 bases). V lost 4 bases to trimming and J lost 1 base, with 19 bases between them. Germline assignment: CDR1 MGHRA and CDR2 YSYEKL. This CDR3 has 17 amino acids. CDR3 bases: TGCGCCAGCAGCCCTCTTTATGAACAGGGTCTTAACTATGGCTACACCTTC. Translation: CASSPLYEQGLNYGYTF.

The rearrangement uses TRBV30 and TRBJ1-1; TRBD1 matches 10 bases. Germline CDR1 reads GTSNPN; CDR2 reads SVGIG (reference sequence). The V gene end was trimmed by 0 bases and the J gene end by 10 bases; junction bases not matched to a gene: 14. This CDR3 region has 16 residues. The CDR3 spells CAWSVGYEDRGKAAFF. The CDR3 DNA reads TGTGCCTGGAGTGTAGGGTACGAGGACAGGGGGAAGGCAGCTTTCTTT.

This clone was recorded a few times. The rearrangement joins TRBV30 to TRBJ2-7; possible D gene TRBD1, 5 bases. CDR3 size: 16 residues. Germline CDR1 and CDR2: GTSNPN and SVGIG (reference sequence). The V end was cut by 0 bases, the J end by 5 bases, with 20 bases between. The CDR3 reads CAWSVIFDSTGDEQYF. CDR3 bases: TGTGCCTGGAGTGTAATATTCGACAGTACGGGTGACGAGCAGTACTTC.

This sequence joins TRBV2 and TRBJ1-2; D may be TRBD1 (5 bases). CDR3 length: 14 amino acids. Germline CDR1 is SNHLY and CDR2 is FYNNEI. V was cut by 7 bases and J by 0 bases, with 12 bases left in between. Written as DNA, the CDR3 is TGTGCCAGCACCCTGGGACTCGCTAACTATGGCTACACCTTC. Translated: CASTLGLANYGYTF.

The chain links TRBV18 to TRBJ1-2; 9 nucleotides align to TRBD1. The germline V gene has CDR1 KGHSH and CDR2 LQKENI. The CDR3 has 14 amino acids. V was clipped by 1 base and J by 6 bases; unmatched bases: 3. DNA of the CDR3: TGTGCCAGCTCACCACGTGGGACAGGGCATGGCTACACCTTC. Translation: CASSPRGTGHGYTF.

In regard to this clone: At the DNA level, this CDR3 is encoded by other sequences in the same sample as well. The genes are TRBV19 and TRBJ1-6; D is possibly TRBD1 (5 bases). Germline V gene lookup returns CDR1 LNHDA and CDR2 SQIVND (reference sequence). This CDR3 contains 15 residues. Between the trimmed V and J ends, which lost 5 bases and 10 bases, there was a span of 18 bases. CDR3: CASSREAQGGSPLHF. Written as DNA, the CDR3 is TGTGCCAGTAGTCGAGAGGCGCAGGGAGGGTCACCCCTCCACTTT.

This chain connects TRBV18 to TRBJ1-1; D is possibly TRBD1 (5 bases). Trimming took off 6 bases at V and 11 bases at J, with 19 bases between the two ends. The CDR3 length is 13 residues. Germline-derived CDR1 and CDR2 are KGHSH and LQKENI. CDR3 protein: CASSSTGGYEAFF. CDR3 nucleotide sequence: TGTGCCAGCTCCTCGACGGGGGGATATGAGGCTTTCTTT.

The chain has TRBV18 and TRBJ1-2; TRBD1 aligns across 9 bases. The CDR3 consists of 15 residues. Per germline, CDR1 KGHSH and CDR2 LQKENI. V shed 4 bases, J shed 7 bases, and the junction held 10 bases outside the gene matches. Here the CDR3 DNA reads TGTGCCAGCTCACGTGACGGGACAGGGTTAGGTGGCTACACCTTC. Translating gives CASSRDGTGLGGYTF.

J is TRBJ2-3 and V is TRBV5-4; tentatively, D is TRBD1 (8 bases). Germline V gene sequence: CDR1 SGHNT, CDR2 YYREEE (reference sequence). The CDR3 length is 16 residues. Trimming took off 5 bases at V and 2 bases at J, with 18 bases between the two ends. The CDR3 nucleotides read TGTGCCAGCAGGGAGACACAGGGGGGGGACACAGATACGCAGTATTTT. The encoded protein is CASRETQGGDTDTQYF. The whole variable domain, filled in from reference TRBV5-4 and TRBJ2-3, reads ETGVTQSPTHLIKTRGQQVTLRCSSQSGHNTVSWYQQALGQGPQFIFQYYREEENGRGNFPPRFSGLQFPNYSSELNVNALELDDSALYLCASRETQGGDTDTQYFGPGTRLTVL.

The chain links TRBV28 to TRBJ2-2; 7 positions agree with TRBD1. Losses at the gene ends were 1 base for V and 5 bases for J; bases not matched to a gene: 16. Germline V gene lookup returns CDR1 MDHEN and CDR2 SYDVKM. The CDR3 spans 19 residues. CDR3 amino acids: CASSLSDLRGQVMTGELFF. In nucleotides, the CDR3 is TGTGCCAGCAGTTTATCGGATTTGAGGGGGCAGGTGATGACCGGGGAGCTGTTTTTT.

The chain uses TRBV2 and TRBJ1-1; 9 positions match TRBD1. The CDR3 spans 15 residues. The germline V gene has CDR1 SNHLY and CDR2 FYNNEI. J lost 3 bases, V lost 5 bases, and 7 bases had no gene match. The CDR3 reads CASSSVTGGHTEAFF. CDR3 DNA sequence: TGTGCCAGCAGTTCCGTTACAGGGGGCCACACTGAAGCTTTCTTT.

This clone was recorded only once. The chain carries TRBV4-2 and TRBJ2-7, with a weak D call TRBD1 (6 bases). From germline, CDR1 is LGHNA and CDR2 YNFKEQ. The CDR3 extends over 14 amino acids. Between the trimmed V and J ends, which lost 2 bases and 2 bases, there was a span of 10 bases. The chain's CDR3 is CASSQQDSTYEQYF. The CDR3 region has the DNA TGTGCCAGCAGCCAACAGGACAGCACCTACGAGCAGTACTTC.

This chain links TRBV11-2 with TRBJ1-3; 9 bases line up with TRBD1. Per germline, CDR1 SGHAT and CDR2 FQNNGV. Trimming cost V 5 bases and J 8 bases; bases outside gene matches: 10. The CDR3 has 15 residues. CDR3 in DNA: TGTGCCAGCAGCCCAGACGGACAGGGGTTATACACCATATATTTT. Its protein product is CASSPDGQGLYTIYF.

The rearrangement joins TRBV12-5 to TRBJ1-1; D is uncertain. Germline values: CDR1 LGHNT, CDR2 FRNRAP. CDR3 length equals 13 residues. Between the trimmed V and J ends, which lost 1 base and 3 bases, there was a span of 6 bases. The CDR3 DNA is TGTGCTAGTGGTTTGGGAGGCGACACTGAAGCTTTCTTT. It yields the protein CASGLGGDTEAFF.

J is TRBJ2-7 and V is TRBV15; TRBD1 agrees at 9 bases. The CDR3 is 13 residues long. Germline V lookup: CDR1 LNHNV, CDR2 YYDKDF (reference sequence). The V segment lost 1 base and the J segment 5 bases; nucleotides outside the gene matches: 0. The CDR3 region has the DNA TGTGCCACCAGCAGAGGGGACAGGGACGAGCAGTACTTC. Amino acid sequence: CATSRGDRDEQYF.

This clone was seen a single time. J is TRBJ2-7 and V is TRBV7-2, with TRBD2 matching over 8 bases. Germline CDR1 is SGHTA and CDR2 is FQGNSA. The CDR3 spans 15 residues. V lost 4 bases and J lost 3; bases outside the gene matches: 8. The CDR3 coding sequence is TGTGCCAGCAGCTCCTTCGCGGGGGGTCTCTACGAGCAGTACTTC. Translation gives CASSSFAGGLYEQYF.

Written as DNA, the CDR3 is TGTGCCAGCAGCCTATATAACACAGATACGCAGTATTTT. Protein product: CASSLYNTDTQYF. V usage is TRBV3-1 (or the pseudogene TRBV3-2) and J usage is TRBJ2-3; D gene uncertain. V lost 4 bases to trimming and J lost 2 bases, with 7 bases between them. The CDR3 runs 13 residues. Germline V gene lookup returns CDR1 LGHDT and CDR2 YNNKEL (reference sequence).

The chain uses TRBV18 and TRBJ1-5, with D possibly matching TRBD1 (6 bases). The germline V gene encodes CDR1 KGHSH and CDR2 LQKENI. V was cut by 7 bases and J by 5 bases, with 12 bases left in between. The CDR3 consists of 13 residues. CDR3 coding DNA: TGTGCCAGCTTACAGGGCCTCGATCAGCCCCAGCATTTT. Amino acids: CASLQGLDQPQHF.

The chain couples TRBV20-1 to TRBJ2-1; 8 bases align to TRBD2. The CDR3 spans 14 residues. V lost 3 bases and J lost 7; bases outside the gene matches: 8. CDR1 is DFQATT and CDR2 is SNEGSKA in the germline V gene (reference sequence). The CDR3 spells CSASASGGLNEQFF. DNA of the CDR3: TGCAGTGCTAGTGCGAGCGGGGGCCTTAATGAGCAGTTCTTC.

This chain links TRBV7-9 with TRBJ1-6; maybe TRBD1 (5 bases). There are 14 residues in the CDR3. The V gene lost 5 bases and the J gene lost 5 bases, with 10 bases spanning the gap. From germline, CDR1 is SEHNR and CDR2 FQNEAQ (reference sequence). CDR3 sequence (DNA): TGTGCCAGCAGCCAGGGACTTAATAATTCACCCCTCCACTTT. This sequence encodes CASSQGLNNSPLHF. Full variable domain (missing parts from reference TRBV7-9 and TRBJ1-6): DTGVSQNPRHKITKRGQNVTFRCDPISEHNRLYWYRQTLGQGPEFLTYFQNEAQLEKSRLLSDRFSAERPKGSFSTLEIQRTEQGDSAMYLCASSQGLNNSPLHFGNGTRLTVT.

In its sample, this clone was seen once. V is TRBV21-1 and J is TRBJ2-7; TRBD2, the table's D call, was not compared with the DNA. TRBV21-1 is termed a pseudogene. This CDR3 region has 13 residues. CDR3 residues: CASRRGVGDEQYF. The CDR3, as DNA: TGTGCCAGTCGTCGGGGGGTGGGCGACGAGCAGTACTTC.